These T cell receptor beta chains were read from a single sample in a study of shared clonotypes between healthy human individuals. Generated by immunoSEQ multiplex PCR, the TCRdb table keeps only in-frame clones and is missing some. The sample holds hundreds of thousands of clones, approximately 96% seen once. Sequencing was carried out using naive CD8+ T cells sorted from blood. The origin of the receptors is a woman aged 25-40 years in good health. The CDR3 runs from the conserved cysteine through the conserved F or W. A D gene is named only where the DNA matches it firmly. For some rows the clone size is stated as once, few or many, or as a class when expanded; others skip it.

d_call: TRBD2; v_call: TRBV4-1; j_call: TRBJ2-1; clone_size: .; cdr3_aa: CASSELAGTPNEQFF; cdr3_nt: TGCGCCAGCAGCGAACTAGCGGGAACTCCCAATGAGCAGTTCTTC
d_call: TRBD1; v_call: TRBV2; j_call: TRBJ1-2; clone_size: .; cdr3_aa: CASTDRGPYGYTF; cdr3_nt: TGTGCCAGCACGGACAGGGGGCCCTATGGCTACACCTTC
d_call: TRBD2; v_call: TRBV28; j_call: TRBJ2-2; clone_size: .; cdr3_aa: CASSLGGAGELFF; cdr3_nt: TGTGCCAGCAGTTTAGGGGGGGCCGGGGAGCTGTTTTTT
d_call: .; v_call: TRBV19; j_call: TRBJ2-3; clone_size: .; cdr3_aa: CASSTLAFPSTDTQYF; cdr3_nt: TGTGCCAGTAGTACCTTAGCCTTTCCTAGCACAGATACGCAGTATTTT
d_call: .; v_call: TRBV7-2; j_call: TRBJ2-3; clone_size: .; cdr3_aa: CASSLGYGNTQYF; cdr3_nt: TGTGCCAGCAGCTTAGGGTACGGGAATACGCAGTATTTT
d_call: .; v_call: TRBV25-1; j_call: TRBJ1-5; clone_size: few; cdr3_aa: CASSELGERPQHF; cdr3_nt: TGTGCCAGCAGTGAATTAGGGGAAAGGCCCCAGCATTTT
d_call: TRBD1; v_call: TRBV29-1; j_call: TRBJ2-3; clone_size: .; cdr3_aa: CSATILQGQGRADTQYF; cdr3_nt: TGCAGCGCAACGATTTTACAAGGACAGGGGAGGGCAGATACGCAGTATTTT
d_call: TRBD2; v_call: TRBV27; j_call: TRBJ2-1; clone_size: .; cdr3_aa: CASSSREGLYNEQFF; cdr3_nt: TGTGCCAGCAGTTCACGGGAGGGCCTCTACAATGAGCAGTTCTTC
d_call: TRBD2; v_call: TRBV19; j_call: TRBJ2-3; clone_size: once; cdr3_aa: CASSAGLAEQYF; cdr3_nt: TGTGCCAGTAGTGCAGGACTAGCGGAGCAGTATTTT
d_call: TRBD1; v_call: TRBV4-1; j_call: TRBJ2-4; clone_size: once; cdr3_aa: CASSAGQATQYF; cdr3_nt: TGCGCCAGCAGCGCGGGACAGGCCACACAGTACTTC
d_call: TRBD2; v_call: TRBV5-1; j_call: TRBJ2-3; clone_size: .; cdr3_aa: CASNSYSGRAADTQYF; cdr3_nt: TGCGCCAGCAACTCTTATAGCGGGAGGGCAGCAGATACGCAGTATTTT
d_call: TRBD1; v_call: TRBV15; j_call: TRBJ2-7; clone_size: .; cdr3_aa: CATSRLPGQGLNEQYF; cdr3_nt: TGTGCCACCAGCAGATTACCGGGACAGGGGTTGAACGAGCAGTACTTC
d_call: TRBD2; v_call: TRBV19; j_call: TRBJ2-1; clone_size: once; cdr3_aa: CASSIGRTSGRNEQFF; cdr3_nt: TGTGCCAGTAGTATAGGTAGGACTAGCGGGAGGAATGAGCAGTTCTTC
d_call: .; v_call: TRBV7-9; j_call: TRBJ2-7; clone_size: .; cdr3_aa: CASSLEGVSYEQYF; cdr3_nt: TGTGCCAGCAGCTTAGAAGGGGTCTCCTACGAGCAGTACTTC
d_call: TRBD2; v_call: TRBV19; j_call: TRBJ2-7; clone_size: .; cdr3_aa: CASSSLAGGPYEQYF; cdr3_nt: TGTGCCAGTAGTTCCCTAGCGGGAGGGCCCTACGAGCAGTACTTC
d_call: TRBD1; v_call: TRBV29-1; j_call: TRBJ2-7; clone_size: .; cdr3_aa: CSVEEGTGGNEQYF; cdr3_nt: TGCAGCGTTGAAGAGGGGACAGGGGGCAACGAGCAGTACTTC
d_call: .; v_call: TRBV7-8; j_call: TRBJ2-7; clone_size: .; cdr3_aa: CASSLATGSAYEQYF; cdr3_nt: TGTGCCAGCAGCTTAGCTACAGGGTCGGCCTACGAGCAGTACTTC
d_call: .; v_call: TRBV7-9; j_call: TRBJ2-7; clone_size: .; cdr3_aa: CASSTRDWRSYEQYF; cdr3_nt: TGTGCCAGCAGCACACGGGACTGGCGCTCCTACGAGCAGTACTTC
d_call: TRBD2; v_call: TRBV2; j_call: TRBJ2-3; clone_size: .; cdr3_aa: CASWEGRGTDTQYF; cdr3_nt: TGTGCCAGCTGGGAGGGCCGCGGCACAGATACGCAGTATTTT
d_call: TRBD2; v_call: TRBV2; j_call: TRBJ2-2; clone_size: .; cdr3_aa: CASSEPLWREKEGGELFF; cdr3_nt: TGTGCCAGCAGTGAACCCCTATGGCGGGAGAAAGAGGGCGGGGAGCTGTTTTTT